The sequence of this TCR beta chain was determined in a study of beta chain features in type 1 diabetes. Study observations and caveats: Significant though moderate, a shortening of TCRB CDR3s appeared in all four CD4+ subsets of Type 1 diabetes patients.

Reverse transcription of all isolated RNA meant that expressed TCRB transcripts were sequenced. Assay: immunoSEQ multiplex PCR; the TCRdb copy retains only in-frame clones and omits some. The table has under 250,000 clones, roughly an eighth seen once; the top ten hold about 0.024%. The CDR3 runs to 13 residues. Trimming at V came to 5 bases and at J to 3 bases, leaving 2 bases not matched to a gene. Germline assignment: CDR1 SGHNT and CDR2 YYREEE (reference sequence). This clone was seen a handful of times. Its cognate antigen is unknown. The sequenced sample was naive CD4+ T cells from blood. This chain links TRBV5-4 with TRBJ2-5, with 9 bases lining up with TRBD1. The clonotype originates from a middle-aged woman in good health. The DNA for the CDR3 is TGTGCCAGCAGAGGACAGGGGAAAGAGACCCAGTACTTC. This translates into CASRGQGKETQYF.